A single sample is the source of the 7 T cell receptor beta chains below, sequenced in a study of T cells in Graves' hyperthyroidism and ophthalmopathy. The source material, RNA transcripts, was used to amplify TCR beta CDR3 regions. The TCR CDR3 was amplified in a first-round RT-PCR using the HTBI primer set. TCRdb independently ran MiXCR on the multiplex PCR reads; one entry per CDR3 protein. The data contain a few hundred thousand distinct CDR3 sequences, under 15% of them singletons. The sequencing sample was made of blood. The receptors originated from a woman aged 30 to 39 with Graves' hyperthyroidism.

V and J are TRBV6-1 and TRBJ1-6, with TRBD1 identical over 11 bases. Unmatched junction bases numbered 6, after V lost 2 bases and J lost 9 bases. Per the germline V gene, CDR1 is MNHNS and CDR2 is SASEGT. CDR3 size: 16 residues. This CDR3 is CASSESPGTGGSPLHF. CDR3 DNA: TGTGCCAGCAGTGAATCCCCCGGGACAGGGGGTTCACCCCTCCACTTT.

The chain recombines TRBV4-2 with TRBJ2-3; D is possibly TRBD2 (6 bases). CDR1 is LGHNA, CDR2 YNFKEQ, per germline. Trimming stripped 0 bases from V and 1 base from J, with 11 bases between. This CDR3 has 16 amino acids. CDR3 region: CASSQEIAEGTDTQYF. The CDR3 DNA sequence: TGTGCCAGCAGCCAAGAAATAGCGGAGGGCACAGATACGCAGTATTTT.

This clonotype was seen a handful of times. The chain has TRBV7-9 and TRBJ2-5; 8 bases match TRBD2. The CDR3 is made up of 15 amino acids. Germline V CDR1 and CDR2: SEHNR, FQNEAQ (reference sequence). The ends lost 3 bases at V and 4 bases at J; junction bases unmatched: 7. Written as DNA, the CDR3 is TGTGCCAGCAGCTTGGCGGGAGGAGGGGCAGAGACCCAGTACTTC. It specifies CASSLAGGGAETQYF.

This clonotype was recorded many times. This chain uses TRBV2 with TRBJ2-2, with D unclear. V lost 0 bases and J lost 5, with 10 bases in between. Looked up from germline, CDR1 is SNHLY and CDR2 is FYNNEI. CDR3 length: 15 residues. The CDR3 region has the DNA TGTGCCAGCAGTGAAGCTAGCTGGGGAACCGGGGAGCTGTTTTTT. Translated, it gives CASSEASWGTGELFF.

The CDR3 protein is CASSSDRVDQPQHF. The CDR3 bases are TGTGCCAGCAGCTCAGACAGGGTGGATCAGCCCCAGCATTTT. V is TRBV7-9 and J is TRBJ1-5; TRBD1 aligns across 7 bases. The CDR3 sequence is 14 residues long. Germline loops: CDR1 SEHNR, CDR2 FQNEAQ (reference sequence). V lost 4 bases to trimming and J lost 5 bases; unmatched junction nucleotides: 5.

This clonotype was detected only a few times. V is TRBV5-6 and J is TRBJ2-2, with 8 bases identical to TRBD2. The ends lost 3 bases at V and 0 bases at J; junction bases unmatched: 4. The CDR3 length is 16 residues. Per germline, CDR1 SGHDT and CDR2 YYEEEE. CDR3: CASSSGLAANTGELFF. The CDR3 nucleotides are TGTGCCAGCAGCTCAGGACTAGCTGCGAACACCGGGGAGCTGTTTTTT.

This clonotype was picked up a small number of times. The J gene is TRBJ1-2, the V gene TRBV10-3; a possible D gene is TRBD1 (6 bases). The CDR3 extends over 13 amino acids. The germline CDR1 and CDR2 sequences are ENHRY and SYGVKD. V was trimmed by 6 bases and J by 7 bases, leaving 15 bases between them. CDR3 in amino acids: CAISERGVFGYTF. Written as DNA, the CDR3 is TGTGCCATCAGCGAGAGGGGGGTTTTTGGCTACACCTTC.